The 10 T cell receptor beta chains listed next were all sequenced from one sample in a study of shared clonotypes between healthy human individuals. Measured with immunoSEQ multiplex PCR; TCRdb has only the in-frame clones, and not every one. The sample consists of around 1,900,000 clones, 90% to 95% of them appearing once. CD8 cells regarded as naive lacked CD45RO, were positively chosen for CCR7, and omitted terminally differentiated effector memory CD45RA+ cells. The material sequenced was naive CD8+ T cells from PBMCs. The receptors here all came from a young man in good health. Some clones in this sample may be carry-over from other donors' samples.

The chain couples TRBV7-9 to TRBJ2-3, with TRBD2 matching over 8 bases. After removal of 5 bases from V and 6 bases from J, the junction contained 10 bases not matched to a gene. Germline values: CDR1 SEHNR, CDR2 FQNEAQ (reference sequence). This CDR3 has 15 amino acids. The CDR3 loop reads CASSPLGAGADTQYF. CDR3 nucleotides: TGTGCCAGCAGCCCACTGGGAGCGGGGGCGGATACGCAGTATTTT. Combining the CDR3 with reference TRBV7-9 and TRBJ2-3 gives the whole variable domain DTGVSQNPRHKITKRGQNVTFRCDPISEHNRLYWYRQTLGQGPEFLTYFQNEAQLEKSRLLSDRFSAERPKGSFSTLEIQRTEQGDSAMYLCASSPLGAGADTQYFGPGTRLTVL.

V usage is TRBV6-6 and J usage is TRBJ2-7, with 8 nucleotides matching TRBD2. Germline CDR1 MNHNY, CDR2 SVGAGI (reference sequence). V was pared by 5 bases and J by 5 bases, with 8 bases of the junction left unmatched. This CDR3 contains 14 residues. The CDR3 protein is CASSRAGEGDEQYF. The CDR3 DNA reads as TGTGCCAGCAGTCGAGCGGGAGAGGGCGACGAGCAGTACTTC.

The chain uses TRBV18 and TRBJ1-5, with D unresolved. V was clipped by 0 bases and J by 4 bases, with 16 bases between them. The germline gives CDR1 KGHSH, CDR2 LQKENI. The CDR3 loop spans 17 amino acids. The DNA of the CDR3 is TGTGCCAGCTCACCACCGAGGCAGGTAAGGTCGAATCAGCCCCAGCATTTT. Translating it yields CASSPPRQVRSNQPQHF.

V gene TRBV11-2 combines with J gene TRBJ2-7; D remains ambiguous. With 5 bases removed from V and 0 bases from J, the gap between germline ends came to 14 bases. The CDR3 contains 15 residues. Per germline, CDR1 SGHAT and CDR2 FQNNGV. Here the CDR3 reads CASSTARGPSYEQYF. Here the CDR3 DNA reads TGTGCCAGCAGCACCGCTCGTGGCCCCTCCTACGAGCAGTACTTC.

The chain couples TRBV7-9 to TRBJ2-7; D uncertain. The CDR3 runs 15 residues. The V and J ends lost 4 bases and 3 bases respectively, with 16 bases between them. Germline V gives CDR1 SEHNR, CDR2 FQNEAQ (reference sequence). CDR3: CASSYPPGELYEQYF. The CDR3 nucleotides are TGTGCCAGCAGCTACCCTCCAGGTGAACTCTACGAGCAGTACTTC.

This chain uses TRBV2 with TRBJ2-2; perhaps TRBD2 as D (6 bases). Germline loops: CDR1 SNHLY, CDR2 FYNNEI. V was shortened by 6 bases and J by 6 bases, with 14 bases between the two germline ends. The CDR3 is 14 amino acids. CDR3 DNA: TGTGCCAGCAGCCCGACGGGAGCTGCCGGGGAGCTGTTTTTT. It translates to CASSPTGAAGELFF.

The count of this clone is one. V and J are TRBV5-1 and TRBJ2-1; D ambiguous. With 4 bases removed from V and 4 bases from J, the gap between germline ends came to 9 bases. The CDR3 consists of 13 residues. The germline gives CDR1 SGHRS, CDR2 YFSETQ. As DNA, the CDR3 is TGCGCCAGCAGCGCCGAGGCGTACAATGAGCAGTTCTTC. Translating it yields CASSAEAYNEQFF.

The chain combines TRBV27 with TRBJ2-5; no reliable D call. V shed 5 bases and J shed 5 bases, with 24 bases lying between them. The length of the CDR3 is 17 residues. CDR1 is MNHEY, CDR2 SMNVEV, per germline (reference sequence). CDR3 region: CASSPSLGFLNGETQYF. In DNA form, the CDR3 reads TGTGCCAGCAGTCCGAGTTTGGGGTTCCTAAATGGGGAGACCCAGTACTTC.

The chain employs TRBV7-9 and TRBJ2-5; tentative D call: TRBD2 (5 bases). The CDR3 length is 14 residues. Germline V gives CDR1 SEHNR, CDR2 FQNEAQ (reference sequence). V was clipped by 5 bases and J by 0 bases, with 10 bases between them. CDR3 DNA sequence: TGTGCCAGCAGCCCCCAGCGGAACCAAGAGACCCAGTACTTC. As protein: CASSPQRNQETQYF.

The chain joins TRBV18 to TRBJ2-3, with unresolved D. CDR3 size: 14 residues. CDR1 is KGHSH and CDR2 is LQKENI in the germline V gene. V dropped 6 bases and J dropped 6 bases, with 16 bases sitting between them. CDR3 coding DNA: TGTGCCAGCTCCGCATTGCCCGGATATGATACGCAGTATTTT. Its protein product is CASSALPGYDTQYF.